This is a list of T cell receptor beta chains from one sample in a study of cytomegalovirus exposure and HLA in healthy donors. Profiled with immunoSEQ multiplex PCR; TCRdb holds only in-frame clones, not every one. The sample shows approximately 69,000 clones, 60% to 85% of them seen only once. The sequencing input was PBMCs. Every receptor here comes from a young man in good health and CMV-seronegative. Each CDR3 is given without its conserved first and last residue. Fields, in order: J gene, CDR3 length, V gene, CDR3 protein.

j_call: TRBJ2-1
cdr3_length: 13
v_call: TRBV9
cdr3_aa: ASSAASGGAYEQF

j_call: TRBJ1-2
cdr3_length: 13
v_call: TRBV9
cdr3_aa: ASSVTGSSNYGYT

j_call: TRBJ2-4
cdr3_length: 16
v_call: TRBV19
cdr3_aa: ASSMASGGKLAKNIQY

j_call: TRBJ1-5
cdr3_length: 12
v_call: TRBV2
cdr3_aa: ASSDRGLVQPQH

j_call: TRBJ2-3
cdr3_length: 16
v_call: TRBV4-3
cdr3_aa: ASSMERGALPSTDTQY

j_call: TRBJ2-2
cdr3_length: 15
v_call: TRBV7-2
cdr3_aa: ASSLGLAGGTGGELF

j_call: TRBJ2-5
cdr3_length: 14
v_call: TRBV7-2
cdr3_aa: ASSVPGTSGQETQY

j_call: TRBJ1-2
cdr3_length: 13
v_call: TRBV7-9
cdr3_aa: ASSSGQGANYGYT

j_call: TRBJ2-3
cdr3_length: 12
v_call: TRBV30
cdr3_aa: AWKRGPSTDTQY

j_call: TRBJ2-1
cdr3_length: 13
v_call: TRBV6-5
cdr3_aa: ASRTLAGLPRGQF

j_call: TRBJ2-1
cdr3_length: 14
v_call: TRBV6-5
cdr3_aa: ASSYVRQGGYNEQF

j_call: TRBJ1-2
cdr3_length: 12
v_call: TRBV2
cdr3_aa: ASREGQGDYGYT

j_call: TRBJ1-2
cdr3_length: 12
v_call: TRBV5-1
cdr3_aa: ASTPGQGNYGYT

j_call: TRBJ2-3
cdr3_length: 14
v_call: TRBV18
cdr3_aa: ASSPGLAGRTDTQY

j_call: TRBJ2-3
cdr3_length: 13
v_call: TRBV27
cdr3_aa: ASSLRRGRTDTQY

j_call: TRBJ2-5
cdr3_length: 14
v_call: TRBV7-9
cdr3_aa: ASSSGQEMYQETQY

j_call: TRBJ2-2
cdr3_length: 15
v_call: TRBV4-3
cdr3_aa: ASSQEPGTGVTGELF

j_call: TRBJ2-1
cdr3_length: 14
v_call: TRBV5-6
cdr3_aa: ASSLSQRGGNNEQF

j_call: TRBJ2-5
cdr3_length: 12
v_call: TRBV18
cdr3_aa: ASSPPSTWETQY

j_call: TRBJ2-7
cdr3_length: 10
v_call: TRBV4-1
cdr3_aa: ASSHHRGTPY

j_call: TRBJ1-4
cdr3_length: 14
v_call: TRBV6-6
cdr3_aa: ASSYSIQATNEKLF

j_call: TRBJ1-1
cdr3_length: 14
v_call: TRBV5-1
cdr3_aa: ASSLRPTGGNTEAF

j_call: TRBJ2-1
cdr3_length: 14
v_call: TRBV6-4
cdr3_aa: ASSRSGLAGGNEQF